These 21 T cell receptor beta chains originate from one sample sequenced in a study of cytomegalovirus exposure and HLA in healthy donors. With 60 Vbeta and 13 Jbeta primers, the PCR was carried out. TCRdb's copy holds only in-frame clones and misses some; the assay was immunoSEQ multiplex PCR. The sample lists fewer than 350,000 clones, around 90% occurring once. Sequences were obtained from PBMCs. These receptor sequences come from a woman between 18 and 30 years old in good health and CMV-seronegative.

This chain uses TRBV5-6 with TRBJ2-1; 7 bases match TRBD1. Germline CDR1 reads SGHDT; CDR2 reads YYEEEE. This CDR3 comprises 13 residues. V shed 0 bases, J shed 7 bases, and the junction held 1 base outside the gene matches. CDR3 sequence reads: CASSLGTGNEQFF. CDR3 coding DNA: TGTGCCAGCAGCTTGGGGACAGGAAATGAGCAGTTCTTC.

The chain recombines TRBV6-1 with TRBJ1-5; D call uncertain. Germline V gives CDR1 MNHNS, CDR2 SASEGT. The CDR3 runs to 14 residues. Trimming pared 2 bases from V and 1 base from J, leaving 6 bases between. The CDR3 sequence: CASSETGSNQPQHF. The CDR3, as DNA: TGTGCCAGCAGTGAAACCGGGAGCAATCAGCCCCAGCATTTT.

The V and J genes are TRBV5-1 and TRBJ1-1, with a possible D match to TRBD1 (6 bases). Trimming left V 6 bases short and J 8 bases short, with 17 bases between. The CDR3 extends over 13 amino acids. CDR1 and CDR2 from the germline V gene are SGHRS and YFSETQ. DNA of the CDR3: TGCGCCAGCACCAACCAGGGACACGGGGAAGCTTTCTTT. Protein product: CASTNQGHGEAFF.

The chain joins TRBV7-9 to TRBJ2-6; D possibly corresponds to TRBD1 (6 bases). Germline CDR1 reads SEHNR; CDR2 reads FQNEAQ (reference sequence). Trimming shortened V by 5 bases and J by 0 bases, and 17 bases separated the two germline ends. This CDR3 contains 18 residues. As DNA, the CDR3 is TGTGCCAGCAGCACTTTGGTGGGACACTACTCTGGGGCCAACGTCCTGACTTTC. Protein: CASSTLVGHYSGANVLTF.

This chain uses TRBV4-1 with TRBJ2-3, with 9 nucleotides matching TRBD2. There are 18 residues in the CDR3. J was trimmed by 2 bases and V by 0 bases; bases with no gene match: 9. Germline CDR1 and CDR2: MGHRA and YSYEKL. CDR3 residues: CASSQDLVAGGPTDTQYF. In nucleotides, the CDR3 is TGCGCCAGCAGCCAAGATCTCGTGGCGGGGGGGCCCACAGATACGCAGTATTTT.

The CDR3 reads CASSLQNTGELFF. DNA for the CDR3: TGTGCCAGCAGCTTACAGAACACCGGGGAGCTGTTTTTT. This chain joins TRBV6-1 and TRBJ2-2; unclear D gene. This CDR3 contains 13 residues. CDR1 is MNHNS and CDR2 is SASEGT in the germline V gene. The V end lost 6 bases, the J end lost 1 base, and 6 bases lay between the germline ends.

The chain uses TRBV2 and TRBJ1-1; 7 positions match TRBD1. The CDR3 runs 14 residues. CDR1 is SNHLY and CDR2 is FYNNEI in the germline V gene. The ends lost 8 bases at V and 0 bases at J; junction bases unmatched: 6. CDR3 protein: CASGAQGVNTEAFF. In DNA, the CDR3 is TGTGCCAGCGGGGCCCAGGGGGTGAACACTGAAGCTTTCTTT.

The rearrangement uses TRBV6-4 and TRBJ1-3; the D gene is possibly TRBD1 (5 bases). Trimming left V 7 bases short and J 2 bases short, with 9 bases between. The germline gives CDR1 MRHNA, CDR2 SNTAGT. The CDR3 contains 13 residues. The DNA of the CDR3 is TGTGCCAGCACGGCAGGGCCTGGAAACACCATATATTTT. Its translation: CASTAGPGNTIYF.

This rearrangement joins TRBV5-6 to TRBJ2-7, with D unresolved. V was trimmed by 0 bases and J by 0 bases, leaving 7 bases between them. The CDR3 has 14 residues. Germline loops: CDR1 SGHDT, CDR2 YYEEEE. The CDR3 sequence: CASSLGQSSYEQYF. The CDR3 DNA reads as TGTGCCAGCAGCTTGGGACAAAGCTCCTACGAGCAGTACTTC.

The chain combines TRBV6-4 with TRBJ2-6, with TRBD2 matching 7 bases. Germline-derived CDR1 and CDR2 are MRHNA and SNTAGT. Unmatched junction bases numbered 4, after V lost 0 bases and J lost 2 bases. This CDR3 contains 17 residues. The CDR3 loop is CASSDSMAGAGANVLTF. The DNA for the CDR3 is TGTGCCAGCAGTGACTCGATGGCGGGGGCTGGGGCCAACGTCCTGACTTTC.

The chain joins TRBV6-5 to TRBJ2-7; 10 bases align to TRBD1. Trimming at V came to 6 bases and at J to 9 bases, leaving 14 bases not matched to a gene. Looked up from germline, CDR1 is MNHEY and CDR2 is SVGAGI. There are 15 residues in the CDR3. CDR3 residues: CASSISTGGAWGQYF. The DNA of the CDR3 is TGTGCCAGCAGCATATCGACAGGGGGCGCGTGGGGGCAGTACTTC.

The rearrangement links TRBV5-1 to TRBJ2-2; the D gene is possibly TRBD2 (5 bases). Germline CDR1 SGHRS, CDR2 YFSETQ. CDR3 length: 13 amino acids. V lost 8 bases to trimming and J lost 5 bases, with 13 bases between them. DNA of the CDR3: TGCGCCAGTGTTGCGGGCGGAACCGGGGAGCTGTTTTTT. Encoded protein: CASVAGGTGELFF.

V gene TRBV10-1 combines with J gene TRBJ2-1; the D gene is possibly TRBD2 (6 bases). The CDR3 covers 15 residues. The germline V and J ends were trimmed by 5 bases and 6 bases, with 17 bases remaining between them. Germline CDR1 is WNHNN and CDR2 is SYGVQD (reference sequence). CDR3 in amino acids: CASSPNLGLINEQFF. CDR3 coding DNA: TGCGCCAGCAGTCCGAACCTGGGACTGATCAATGAGCAGTTCTTC.

V and J are TRBV4-2 and TRBJ2-2, with 8 nucleotides matching TRBD2. Unmatched junction bases numbered 3, after V lost 5 bases and J lost 1 base. This CDR3 spans 15 amino acids. Germline CDR1 is LGHNA and CDR2 is YNFKEQ. DNA for the CDR3: TGTGCCAGCAGCATCAGCGGGGGGAACACCGGGGAGCTGTTTTTT. Protein sequence: CASSISGGNTGELFF.

The rearrangement links TRBV4-1 to TRBJ1-5, with D unclear. V shed 4 bases and J shed 3 bases, with 7 bases lying between them. Germline V lookup: CDR1 MGHRA, CDR2 YSYEKL. CDR3 length: 13 amino acids. Written as DNA, the CDR3 is TGCGCCAGCAGCCTAGTTTTCAATCAGCCCCAGCATTTT. Encoded protein: CASSLVFNQPQHF.

The chain recombines TRBV19 with TRBJ2-3; 7 bases map to TRBD1. The V gene's germline CDR1 is LNHDA and CDR2 SQIVND (reference sequence). The junction had 11 bases not matched to a gene; V was cut back by 6 bases and J by 2 bases. The CDR3 sequence is 16 residues long. This CDR3 is CASRDSDRAVTDTQYF. The CDR3 DNA follows: TGTGCCAGTAGAGACAGTGACAGGGCTGTCACAGATACGCAGTATTTT.

The chain links TRBV5-1 to TRBJ2-1; 7 bases are shared with TRBD1. This CDR3 is built from 14 residues. Germline V gene data show CDR1 as SGHRS and CDR2 as YFSETQ. The V gene end was trimmed by 4 bases and the J gene end by 5 bases; junction bases not matched to a gene: 6. The CDR3 DNA is TGCGCCAGCAGCACCGGGACAGCGGACAATGAGCAGTTCTTC. Residues: CASSTGTADNEQFF.

The CDR3 coding sequence is TGTGCCAGTAGTATCCGGGGGGGCCATGAGCAGTTCTTC. Translated, it gives CASSIRGGHEQFF. The gene calls are TRBV19 and TRBJ2-1, with 8 bases lining up with TRBD2. The J segment lost 8 bases and the V segment lost 3 bases, leaving 3 bases of the junction unmatched. Per the germline V gene, CDR1 is LNHDA and CDR2 is SQIVND (reference sequence). This CDR3 is 13 amino acids long.

J is TRBJ1-1 and V is TRBV9; D gene unclear. This CDR3 spans 13 amino acids. CDR1 and CDR2 (germline): SGDLS, YYNGEE. Trimming removed 3 bases at V and 0 bases at J, with 6 bases between. The DNA of the CDR3 is TGTGCCAGCAGCGCAAGCATGAACACTGAAGCTTTCTTT. As protein: CASSASMNTEAFF. The variable domain in full, with the rest retrieved from reference TRBV9 and TRBJ1-1, is DSGVTQTPKHLITATGQRVTLRCSPRSGDLSVYWYQQSLDQGLQFLIQYYNGEERAKGNILERFSAQQFPDLHSELNLSSLELGDSALYFCASSASMNTEAFFGQGTRLTVV.

The J gene is TRBJ1-1, the V gene TRBV19, with D hard to call. The V gene lost 3 bases and the J gene lost 7 bases, with 9 bases spanning the gap. Germline CDR1 reads LNHDA; CDR2 reads SQIVND (reference sequence). This CDR3 has 12 amino acids. The CDR3, as DNA: TGTGCCAGTAGTATTCGCCCGAGTGAAGCTTTCTTT. The encoded protein is CASSIRPSEAFF.

V gene TRBV2 combines with J gene TRBJ1-5; D is undetermined. The CDR3 runs 13 residues. Trimming stripped 7 bases from V and 1 base from J, with 8 bases between. Germline V gene lookup returns CDR1 SNHLY and CDR2 FYNNEI. The CDR3 spells CASTGRSNQPQHF. The CDR3 coding sequence is TGTGCCAGCACTGGGAGGAGCAATCAGCCCCAGCATTTT.